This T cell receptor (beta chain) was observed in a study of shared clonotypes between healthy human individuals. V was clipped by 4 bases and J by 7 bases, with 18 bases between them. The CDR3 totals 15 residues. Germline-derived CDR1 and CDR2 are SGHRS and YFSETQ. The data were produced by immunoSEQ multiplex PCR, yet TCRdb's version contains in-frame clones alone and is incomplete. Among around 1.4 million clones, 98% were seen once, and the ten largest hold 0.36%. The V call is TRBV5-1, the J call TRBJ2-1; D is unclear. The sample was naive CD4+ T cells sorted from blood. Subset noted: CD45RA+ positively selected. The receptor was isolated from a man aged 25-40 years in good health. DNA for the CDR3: TGCGCCAGCAGCCTCCCCCCGGTCGCTGTTAATGAGCAGTTCTTC. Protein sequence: CASSLPPVAVNEQFF.